This TCR beta chain is from a study of cytomegalovirus exposure and HLA in healthy donors. Findings and caveats of the study: Associated with cytomegalovirus, according to the listing, were 150 to 200 TCR beta chains.

With regard to this clone: Its specificity is not known.

J was trimmed by 4 bases and V by 1 base; bases with no gene match: 4. Germline CDR1 is SGHRS and CDR2 is YFSETQ. This CDR3 has 15 amino acids. Generated by immunoSEQ multiplex PCR, the TCRdb table keeps only in-frame clones and is missing some. The sample yields about 69,000 clones, nearly 96% seen once. This clonotype originated in a woman in her late teens or twenties in good health and CMV-seropositive. Input material: PBMCs. J is TRBJ2-5 and V is TRBV5-1; the match to TRBD2 covers 10 bases. The CDR3 DNA sequence: TGCGCCAGCAGCTTGCTAGCGGGAGTAGGAGAGACCCAGTACTTC. Amino acids: CASSLLAGVGETQYF.